The present TCR beta chain was sequenced within a study of CD8 T cells in ankylosing spondylitis. Study-wide results and caveats: Matched ankylosing spondylitis synovial fluid reportedly contained a significantly enriched population of disease-linked clones. Seemingly characteristic of ankylosing spondylitis blood was a TCR beta motif consisting of about 8 highly homologous variants. Disease-associated clonotypes exhibited CD8+ identity and were relatively infrequent in peripheral blood.

The table lists this clonotype with many counts. Its antigen is unidentified. Scientists made TCR beta libraries using quantitative 5'-RACE with molecular barcodes. MiXCR was run by TCRdb on the 5' RACE reads, yielding one entry per CDR3 protein. The sample shows 130,000 to 150,000 distinct CDR3 sequences, approximately 9.2% of them seen only once. The germline V gene has CDR1 MNHEY and CDR2 SMNVEV (reference sequence). The CDR3 length is 13 residues. With 3 bases removed from V and 5 bases from J, the gap between germline ends came to 10 bases. The chain recombines TRBV27 with TRBJ1-1; D not resolved. What was sequenced was synovial fluid, either unsorted or a sorted T cell fraction (not recorded which). The sequence derives from a male donor with ankylosing spondylitis. The CDR3 DNA sequence: TGTGCCAGCAGTTTGGTTAGGGATACTGAAGCTTTCTTT. Protein product: CASSLVRDTEAFF.